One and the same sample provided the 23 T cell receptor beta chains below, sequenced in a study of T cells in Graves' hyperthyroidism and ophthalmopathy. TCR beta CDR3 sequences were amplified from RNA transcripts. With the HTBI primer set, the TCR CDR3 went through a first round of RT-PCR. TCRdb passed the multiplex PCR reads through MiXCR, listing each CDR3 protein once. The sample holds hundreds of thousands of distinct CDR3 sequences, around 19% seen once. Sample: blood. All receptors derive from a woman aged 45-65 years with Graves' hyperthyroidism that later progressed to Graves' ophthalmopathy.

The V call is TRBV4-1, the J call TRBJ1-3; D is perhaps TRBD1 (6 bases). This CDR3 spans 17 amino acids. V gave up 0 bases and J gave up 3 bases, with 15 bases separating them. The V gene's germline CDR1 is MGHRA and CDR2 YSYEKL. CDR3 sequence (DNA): TGCGCCAGCAGCCAAGACCACGGGGGGCCGGGTGGAAACACCATATATTTT. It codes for CASSQDHGGPGGNTIYF.

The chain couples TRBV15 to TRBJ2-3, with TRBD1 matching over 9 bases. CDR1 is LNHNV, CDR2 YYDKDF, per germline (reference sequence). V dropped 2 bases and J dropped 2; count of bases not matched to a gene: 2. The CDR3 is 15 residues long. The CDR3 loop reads CATSRRTGVTDTQYF. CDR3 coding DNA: TGTGCCACCAGCAGACGGACAGGGGTCACAGATACGCAGTATTTT.

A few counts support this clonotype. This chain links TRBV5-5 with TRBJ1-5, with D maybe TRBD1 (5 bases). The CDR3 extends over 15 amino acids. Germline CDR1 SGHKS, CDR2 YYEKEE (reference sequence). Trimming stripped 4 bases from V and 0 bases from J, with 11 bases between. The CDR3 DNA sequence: TGTGCCAGCAGCGCCGGGACCTTTAGCAATCAGCCCCAGCATTTT. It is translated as CASSAGTFSNQPQHF.

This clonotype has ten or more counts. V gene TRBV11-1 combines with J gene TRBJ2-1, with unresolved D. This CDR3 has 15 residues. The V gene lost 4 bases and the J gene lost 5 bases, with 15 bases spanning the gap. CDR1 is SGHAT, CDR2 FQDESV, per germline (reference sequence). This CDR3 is CASSSPVERNNEQFF. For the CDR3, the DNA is TGTGCCAGCAGCTCCCCCGTGGAGAGGAACAATGAGCAGTTCTTC.

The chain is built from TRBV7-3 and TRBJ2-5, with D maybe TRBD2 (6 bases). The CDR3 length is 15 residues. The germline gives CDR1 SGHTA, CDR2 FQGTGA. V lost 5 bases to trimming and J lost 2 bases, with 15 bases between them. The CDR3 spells CASSPNHGTQETQYF. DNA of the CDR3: TGTGCCAGCAGCCCAAATCACGGGACTCAAGAGACCCAGTACTTC.

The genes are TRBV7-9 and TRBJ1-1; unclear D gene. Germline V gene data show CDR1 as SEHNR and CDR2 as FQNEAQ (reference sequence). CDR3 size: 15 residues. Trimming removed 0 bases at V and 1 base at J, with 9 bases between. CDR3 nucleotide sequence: TGTGCCAGCAGCTTAGCGCTACAGCAGAACACTGAAGCTTTCTTT. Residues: CASSLALQQNTEAFF.

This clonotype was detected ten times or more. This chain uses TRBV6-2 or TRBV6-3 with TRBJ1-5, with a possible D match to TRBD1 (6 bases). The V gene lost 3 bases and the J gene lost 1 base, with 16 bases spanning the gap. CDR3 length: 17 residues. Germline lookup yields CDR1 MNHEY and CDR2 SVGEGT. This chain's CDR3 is CASSYQGGGRSNQPQHF. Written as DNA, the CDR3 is TGTGCCAGCAGTTATCAGGGAGGGGGGCGGAGCAATCAGCCCCAGCATTTT.

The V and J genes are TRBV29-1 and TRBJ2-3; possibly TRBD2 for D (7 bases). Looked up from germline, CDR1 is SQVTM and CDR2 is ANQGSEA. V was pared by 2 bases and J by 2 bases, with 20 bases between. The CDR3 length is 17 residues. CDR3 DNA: TGCAGCGTTGAAAGGGGGGGGACCTTTACTTCCACAGATACGCAGTATTTT. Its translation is CSVERGGTFTSTDTQYF.

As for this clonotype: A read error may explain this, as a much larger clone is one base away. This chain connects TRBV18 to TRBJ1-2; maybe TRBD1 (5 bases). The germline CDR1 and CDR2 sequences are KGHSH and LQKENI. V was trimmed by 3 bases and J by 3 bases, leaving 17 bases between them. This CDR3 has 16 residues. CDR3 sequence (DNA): TGTGCCAGCTCACCCCCGACAAGGGGAATCGACTATGGCTACACCTTC. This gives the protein CASSPPTRGIDYGYTF.

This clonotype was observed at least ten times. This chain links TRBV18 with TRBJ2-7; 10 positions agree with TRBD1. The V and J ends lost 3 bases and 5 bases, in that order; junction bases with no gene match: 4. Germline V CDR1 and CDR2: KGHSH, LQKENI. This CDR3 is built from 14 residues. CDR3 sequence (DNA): TGTGCCAGCTCACCCGGGACAGGGGACCACGAGCAGTACTTC. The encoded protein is CASSPGTGDHEQYF.

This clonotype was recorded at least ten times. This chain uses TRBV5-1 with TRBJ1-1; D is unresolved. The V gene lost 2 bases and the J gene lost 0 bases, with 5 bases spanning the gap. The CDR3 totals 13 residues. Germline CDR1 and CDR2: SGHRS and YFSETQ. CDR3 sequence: CASSFVMNTEAFF. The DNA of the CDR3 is TGCGCCAGCAGCTTTGTCATGAACACTGAAGCTTTCTTT.

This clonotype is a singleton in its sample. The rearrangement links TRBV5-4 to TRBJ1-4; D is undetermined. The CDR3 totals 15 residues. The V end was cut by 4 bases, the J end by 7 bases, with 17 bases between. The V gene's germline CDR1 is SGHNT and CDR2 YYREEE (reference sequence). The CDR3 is CASSDNSGSFEKLFF. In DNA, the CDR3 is TGTGCCAGCAGCGACAACAGCGGGTCATTTGAAAAACTGTTTTTT.

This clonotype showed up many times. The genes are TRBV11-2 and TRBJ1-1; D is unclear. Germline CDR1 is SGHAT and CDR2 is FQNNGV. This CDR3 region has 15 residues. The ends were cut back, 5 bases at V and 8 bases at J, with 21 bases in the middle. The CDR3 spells CASSDPGSNKEEAFF. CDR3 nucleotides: TGTGCCAGCAGCGACCCAGGATCTAATAAGGAAGAAGCTTTCTTT.

In DNA, the CDR3 is TGTGCCAGCAGTGAAATAGGTCAGACTAATTCACCCCTCCACTTT. Translating gives CASSEIGQTNSPLHF. The rearrangement uses TRBV25-1 and TRBJ1-6; D unclear. V was trimmed by 2 bases and J by 6 bases, leaving 11 bases between them. CDR3 size: 15 residues. The germline gives CDR1 MGHDK, CDR2 SYGVNS.

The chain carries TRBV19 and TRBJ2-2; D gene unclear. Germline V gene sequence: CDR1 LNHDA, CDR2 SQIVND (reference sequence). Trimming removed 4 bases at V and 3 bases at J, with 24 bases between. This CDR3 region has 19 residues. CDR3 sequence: CASSTRTPAWYSDTGELFF. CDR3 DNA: TGTGCCAGTAGTACCCGGACGCCGGCTTGGTATTCTGACACCGGGGAGCTGTTTTTT.

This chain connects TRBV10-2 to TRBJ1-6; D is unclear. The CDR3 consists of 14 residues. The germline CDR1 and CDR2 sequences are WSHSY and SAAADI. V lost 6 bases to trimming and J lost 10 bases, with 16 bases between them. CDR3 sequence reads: CASRERGDSSPLHF. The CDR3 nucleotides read TGCGCCAGCAGGGAGCGGGGAGATTCCTCACCCCTCCACTTT.

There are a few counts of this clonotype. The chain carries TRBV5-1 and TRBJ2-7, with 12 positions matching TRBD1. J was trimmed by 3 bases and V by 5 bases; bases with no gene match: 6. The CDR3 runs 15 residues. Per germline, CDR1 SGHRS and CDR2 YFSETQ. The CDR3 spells CASRSGTGGFYEQYF. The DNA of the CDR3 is TGCGCCAGCAGATCCGGGACAGGGGGCTTCTACGAGCAGTACTTC.

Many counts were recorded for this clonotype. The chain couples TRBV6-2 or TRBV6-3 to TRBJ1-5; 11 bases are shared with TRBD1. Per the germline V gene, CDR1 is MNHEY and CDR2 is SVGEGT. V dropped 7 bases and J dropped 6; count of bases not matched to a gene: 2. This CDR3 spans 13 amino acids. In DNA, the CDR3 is TGTGCCAGCAAGGGGACAGGGGGTCAGCCCCAGCATTTT. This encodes CASKGTGGQPQHF.

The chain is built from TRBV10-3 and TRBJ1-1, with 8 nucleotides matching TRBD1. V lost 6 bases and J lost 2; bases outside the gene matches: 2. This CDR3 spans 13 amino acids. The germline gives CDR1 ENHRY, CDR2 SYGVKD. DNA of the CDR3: TGTGCCATCAGGACAGGGGCAAACACTGAAGCTTTCTTT. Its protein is CAIRTGANTEAFF.

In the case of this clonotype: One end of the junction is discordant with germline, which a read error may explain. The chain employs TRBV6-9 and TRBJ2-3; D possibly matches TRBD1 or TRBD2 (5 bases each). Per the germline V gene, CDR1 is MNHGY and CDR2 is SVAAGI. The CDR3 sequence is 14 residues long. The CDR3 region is CASGPGTHTDTQYF. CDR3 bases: TGCGCCAGTGGACCCGGGACCCACACAGATACGCAGTATTTT.

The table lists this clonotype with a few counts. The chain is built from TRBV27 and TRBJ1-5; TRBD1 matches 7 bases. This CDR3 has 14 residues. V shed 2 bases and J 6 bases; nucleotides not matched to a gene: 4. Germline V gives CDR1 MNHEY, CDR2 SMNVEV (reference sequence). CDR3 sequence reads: CASSLGRGSQPQHF. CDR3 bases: TGTGCCAGCAGTTTAGGCAGGGGGAGTCAGCCCCAGCATTTT.

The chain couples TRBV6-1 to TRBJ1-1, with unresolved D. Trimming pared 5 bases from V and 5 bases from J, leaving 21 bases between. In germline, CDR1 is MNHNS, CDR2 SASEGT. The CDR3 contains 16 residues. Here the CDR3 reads CASSPTIPSDETEAFF. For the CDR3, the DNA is TGTGCCAGCAGTCCGACAATACCATCCGACGAAACTGAAGCTTTCTTT.

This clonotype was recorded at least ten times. CDR3 in DNA: TGCGCCAGCAGCTCGCAACCCGGGACAGACTCCTACAATGAGCAGTTCTTC. Residues: CASSSQPGTDSYNEQFF. The chain links TRBV5-1 to TRBJ2-1, with 7 bases lining up with TRBD1. The CDR3 has 17 residues. Trimming removed 3 bases from V and 0 bases from J; junction bases left unmatched: 9. Germline CDR1 reads SGHRS; CDR2 reads YFSETQ.